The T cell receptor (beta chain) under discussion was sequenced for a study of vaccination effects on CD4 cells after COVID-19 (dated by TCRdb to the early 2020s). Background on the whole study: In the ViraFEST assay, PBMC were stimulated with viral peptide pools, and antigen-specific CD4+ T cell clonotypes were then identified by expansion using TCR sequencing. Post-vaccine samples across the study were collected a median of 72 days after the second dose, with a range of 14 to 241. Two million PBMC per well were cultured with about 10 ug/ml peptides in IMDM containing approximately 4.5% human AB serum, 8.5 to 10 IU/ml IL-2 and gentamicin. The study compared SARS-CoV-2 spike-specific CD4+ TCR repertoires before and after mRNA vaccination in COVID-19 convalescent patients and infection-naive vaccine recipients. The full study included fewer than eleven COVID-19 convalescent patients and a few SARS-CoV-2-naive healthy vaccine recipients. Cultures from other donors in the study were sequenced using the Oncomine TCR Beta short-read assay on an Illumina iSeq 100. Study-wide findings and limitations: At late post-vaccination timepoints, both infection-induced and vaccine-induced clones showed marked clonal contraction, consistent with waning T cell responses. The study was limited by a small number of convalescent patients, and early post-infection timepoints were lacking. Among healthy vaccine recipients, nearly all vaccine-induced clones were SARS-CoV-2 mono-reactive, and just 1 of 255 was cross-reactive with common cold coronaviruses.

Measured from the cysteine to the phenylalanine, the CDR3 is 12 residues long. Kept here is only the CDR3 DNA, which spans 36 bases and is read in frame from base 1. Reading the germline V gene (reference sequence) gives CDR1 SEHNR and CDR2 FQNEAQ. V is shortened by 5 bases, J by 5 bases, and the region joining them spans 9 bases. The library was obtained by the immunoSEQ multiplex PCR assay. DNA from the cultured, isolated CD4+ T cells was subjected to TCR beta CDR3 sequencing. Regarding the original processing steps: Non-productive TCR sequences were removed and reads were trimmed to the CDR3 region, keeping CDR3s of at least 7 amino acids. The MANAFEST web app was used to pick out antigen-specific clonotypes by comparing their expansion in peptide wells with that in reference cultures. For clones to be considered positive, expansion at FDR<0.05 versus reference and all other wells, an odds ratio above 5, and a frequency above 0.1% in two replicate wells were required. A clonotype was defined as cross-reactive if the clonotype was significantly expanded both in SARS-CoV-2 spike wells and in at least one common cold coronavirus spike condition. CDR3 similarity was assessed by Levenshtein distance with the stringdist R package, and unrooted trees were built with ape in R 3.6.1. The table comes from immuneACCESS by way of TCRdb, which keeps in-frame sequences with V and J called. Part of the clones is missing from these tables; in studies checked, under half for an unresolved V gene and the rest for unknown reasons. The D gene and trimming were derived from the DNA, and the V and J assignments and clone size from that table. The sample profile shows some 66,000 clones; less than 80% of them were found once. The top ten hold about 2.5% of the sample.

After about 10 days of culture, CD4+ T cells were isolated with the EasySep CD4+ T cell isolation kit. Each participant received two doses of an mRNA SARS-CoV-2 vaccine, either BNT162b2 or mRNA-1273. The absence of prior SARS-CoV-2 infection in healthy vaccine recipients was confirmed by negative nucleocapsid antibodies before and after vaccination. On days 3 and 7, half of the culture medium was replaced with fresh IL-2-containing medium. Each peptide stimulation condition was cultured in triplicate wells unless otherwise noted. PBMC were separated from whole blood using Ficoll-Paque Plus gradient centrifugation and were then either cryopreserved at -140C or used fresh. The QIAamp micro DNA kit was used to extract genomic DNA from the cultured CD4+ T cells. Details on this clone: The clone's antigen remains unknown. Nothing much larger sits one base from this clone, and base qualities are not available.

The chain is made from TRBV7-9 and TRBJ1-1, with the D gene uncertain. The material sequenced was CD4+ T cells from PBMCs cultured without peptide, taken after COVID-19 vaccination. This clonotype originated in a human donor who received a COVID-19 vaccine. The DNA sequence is TGTGCCAGCAGCCGAACAGAAACTGAAGCTTTCTTT. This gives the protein CASSRTETEAFF.